This TCR beta chain was observed in a study of T cell changes during pregnancy in multiple sclerosis (dated by TCRdb to between 2019 and 2020). For the study in its entirety: The study examined how the T cell repertoire changed over the course of pregnancy in women with multiple sclerosis.

At the junction V is shortened by 4 bases and J by 3 bases, with 7 bases in between. The cysteine opens and the phenylalanine closes a CDR3 of 13 amino acids. Just CDR3 DNA is preserved here, 39 bases in frame from base 1. From a lookup of the germline V gene, CDR1 and CDR2 are SGHRS and YFSETQ. Receptors were amplified or captured by the immunoSEQ multiplex PCR assay. TCRdb holds this immuneACCESS table with in-frame rearrangements only. Some clones are missing; in checked studies, unresolved V genes explain under half, and the rest has no known cause. Counted in this sample were more than 55,000 clones; roughly nine tenths of them appeared once. The ten largest clones take up roughly 0.4% of the sample. With respect to this clone: Its antigen remains undetermined. No qualities accompany the bases; no much larger clone lies one base away.

This TCR derives from a female donor with multiple sclerosis, enrolled in a pregnancy study. The sample consisted of CD4+ T cells from peripheral blood mononuclear cells, taken in the third trimester of pregnancy. The chain employs TRBV5-1 and TRBJ1-4; the D gene is not confidently resolved. The DNA sequence is as follows: TGCGCCAGCAGCAATCCAGCTAATGAAAAACTGTTTTTT. Its product reads: CASSNPANEKLFF.